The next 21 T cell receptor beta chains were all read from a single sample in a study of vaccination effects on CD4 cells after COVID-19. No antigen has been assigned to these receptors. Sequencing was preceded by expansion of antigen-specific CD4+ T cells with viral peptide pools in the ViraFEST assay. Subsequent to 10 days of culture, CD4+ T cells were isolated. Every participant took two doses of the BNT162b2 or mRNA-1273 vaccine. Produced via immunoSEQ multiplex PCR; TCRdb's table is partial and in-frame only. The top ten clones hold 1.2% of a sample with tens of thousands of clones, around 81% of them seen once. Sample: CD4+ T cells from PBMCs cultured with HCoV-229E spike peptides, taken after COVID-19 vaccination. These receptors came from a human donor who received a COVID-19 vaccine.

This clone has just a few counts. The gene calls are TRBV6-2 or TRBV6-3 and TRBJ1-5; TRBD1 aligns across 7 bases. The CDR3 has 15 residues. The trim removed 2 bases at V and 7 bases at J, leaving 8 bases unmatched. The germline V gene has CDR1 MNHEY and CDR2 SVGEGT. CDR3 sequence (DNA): TGTGCCAGCAGTTACAGCGCGGGACAGTCCCAGCCCCAGCATTTT. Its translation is CASSYSAGQSQPQHF.

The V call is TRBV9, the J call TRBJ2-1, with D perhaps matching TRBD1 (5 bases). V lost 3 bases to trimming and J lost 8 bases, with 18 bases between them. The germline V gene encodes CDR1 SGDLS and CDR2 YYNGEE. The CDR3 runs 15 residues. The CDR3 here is CASSEQMQGADEQFF. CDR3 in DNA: TGTGCCAGCAGCGAGCAAATGCAGGGTGCCGATGAGCAGTTCTTC.

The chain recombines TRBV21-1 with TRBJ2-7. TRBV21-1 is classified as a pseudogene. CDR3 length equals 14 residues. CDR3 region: CASSPLREGLEQYV. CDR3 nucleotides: TGTGCCAGCAGCCCCCTAAGGGAAGGGCTCGAGCAGTACGTC.

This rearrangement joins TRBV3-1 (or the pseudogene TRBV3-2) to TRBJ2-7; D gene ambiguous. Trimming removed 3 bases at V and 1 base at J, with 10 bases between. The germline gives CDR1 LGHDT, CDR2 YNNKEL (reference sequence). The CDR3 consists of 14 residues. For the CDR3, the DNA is TGTGCCAGCAGCCACCTTAAGGTATCCTACGAGCAGTACGTC. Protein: CASSHLKVSYEQYV.

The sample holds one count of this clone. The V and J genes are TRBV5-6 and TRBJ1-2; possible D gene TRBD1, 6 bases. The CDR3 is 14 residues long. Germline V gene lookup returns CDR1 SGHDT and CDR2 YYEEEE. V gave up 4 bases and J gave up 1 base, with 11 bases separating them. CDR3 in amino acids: CASSGTGSNYGYTF. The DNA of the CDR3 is TGTGCCAGCAGCGGCACAGGGAGTAACTATGGCTACACCTTC. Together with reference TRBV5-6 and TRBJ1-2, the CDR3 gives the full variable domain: DAGVTQSPTHLIKTRGQQVTLRCSPKSGHDTVSWYQQALGQGPQFIFQYYEEEERQRGNFPDRFSGHQFPNYSSELNVNALLLGDSALYLCASSGTGSNYGYTFGSGTRLTVV.

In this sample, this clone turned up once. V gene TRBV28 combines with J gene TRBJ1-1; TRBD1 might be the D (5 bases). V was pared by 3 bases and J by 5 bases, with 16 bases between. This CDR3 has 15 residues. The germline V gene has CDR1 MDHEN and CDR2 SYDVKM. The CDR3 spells CASSFLRGAGTEAFF. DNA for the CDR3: TGTGCCAGCAGTTTTTTAAGGGGAGCGGGAACTGAAGCTTTCTTT.

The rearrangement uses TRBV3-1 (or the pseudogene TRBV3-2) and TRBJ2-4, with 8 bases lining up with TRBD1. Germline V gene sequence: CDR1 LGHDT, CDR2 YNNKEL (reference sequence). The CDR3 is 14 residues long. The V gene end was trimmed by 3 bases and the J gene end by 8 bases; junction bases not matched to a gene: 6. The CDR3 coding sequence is TGTGCCAGCAGCCACCGACAGGGGCGAGACATTCAGTACTTC. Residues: CASSHRQGRDIQYF.

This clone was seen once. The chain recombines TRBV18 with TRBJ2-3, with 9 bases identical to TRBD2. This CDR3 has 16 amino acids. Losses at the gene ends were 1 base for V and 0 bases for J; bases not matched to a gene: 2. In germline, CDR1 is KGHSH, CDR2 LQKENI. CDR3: CASSPLSGGSTDTQYF. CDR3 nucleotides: TGTGCCAGCTCACCACTTAGCGGGGGAAGCACAGATACGCAGTATTTT. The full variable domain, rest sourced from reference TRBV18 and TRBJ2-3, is NAGVMQNPRHLVRRRGQEARLRCSPMKGHSHVYWYRQLPEEGLKFMVYLQKENIIDESGMPKERFSAEFPKEGPSILRIQQVVRGDSAAYFCASSPLSGGSTDTQYFGPGTRLTVL.

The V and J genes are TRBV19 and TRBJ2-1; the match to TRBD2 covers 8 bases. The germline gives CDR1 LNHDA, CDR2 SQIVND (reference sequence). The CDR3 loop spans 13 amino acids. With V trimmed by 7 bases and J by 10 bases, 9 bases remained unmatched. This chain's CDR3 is CASKIPSGGEQFF. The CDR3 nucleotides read TGTGCCAGTAAAATTCCGAGCGGGGGAGAGCAGTTCTTC. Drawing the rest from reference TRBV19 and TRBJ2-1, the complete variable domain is DGGITQSPKYLFRKEGQNVTLSCEQNLNHDAMYWYRQDPGQGLRLIYYSQIVNDFQKGDIAEGYSVSREKKESFPLTVTSAQKNPTAFYLCASKIPSGGEQFFGPGTRLTVL.

CDR3 sequence reads: CASSLGQGGSQPQHF. Written as DNA, the CDR3 is TGTGCCAGCAGCTTGGGACAGGGAGGAAGTCAGCCCCAGCATTTT. The rearrangement uses TRBV7-2 and TRBJ1-5, with 9 bases aligning to TRBD1. V shed 3 bases and J 6 bases; nucleotides not matched to a gene: 6. CDR1 is SGHTA and CDR2 is FQGNSA in the germline V gene. CDR3 length equals 15 residues.

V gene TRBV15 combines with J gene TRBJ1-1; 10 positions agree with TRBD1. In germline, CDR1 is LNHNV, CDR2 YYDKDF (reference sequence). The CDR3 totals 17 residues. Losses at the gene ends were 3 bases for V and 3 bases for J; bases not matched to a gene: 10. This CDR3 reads CATSSRSTGGFYTEAFF. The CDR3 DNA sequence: TGTGCCACCAGCAGCCGTTCGACAGGGGGCTTTTACACTGAAGCTTTCTTT.

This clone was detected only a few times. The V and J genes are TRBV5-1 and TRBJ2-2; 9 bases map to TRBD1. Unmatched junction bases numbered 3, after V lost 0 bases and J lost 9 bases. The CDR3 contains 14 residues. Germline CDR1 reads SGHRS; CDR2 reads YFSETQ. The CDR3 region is CASSLGTGVRELFF. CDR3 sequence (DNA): TGCGCCAGCAGCTTGGGGACAGGGGTCCGGGAGCTGTTTTTT.

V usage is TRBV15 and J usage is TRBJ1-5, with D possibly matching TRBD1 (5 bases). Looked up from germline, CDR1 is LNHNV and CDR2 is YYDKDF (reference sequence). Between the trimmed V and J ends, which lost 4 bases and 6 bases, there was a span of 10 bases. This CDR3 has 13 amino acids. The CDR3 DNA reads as TGTGCCACCAGCACGGGGGAAGGTCAGCCCCAGCATTTT. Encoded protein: CATSTGEGQPQHF.

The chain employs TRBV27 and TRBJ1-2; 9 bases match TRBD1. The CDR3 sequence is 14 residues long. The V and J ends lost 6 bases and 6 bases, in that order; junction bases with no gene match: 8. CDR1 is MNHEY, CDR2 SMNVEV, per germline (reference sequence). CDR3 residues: CASSTGQGLDGYTF. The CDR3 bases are TGTGCCAGCAGCACGGGACAGGGACTGGATGGCTACACCTTC.

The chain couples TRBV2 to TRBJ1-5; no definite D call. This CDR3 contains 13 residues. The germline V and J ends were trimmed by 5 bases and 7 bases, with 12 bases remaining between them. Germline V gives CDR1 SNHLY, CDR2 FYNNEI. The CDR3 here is CASSPGFEQPQHF. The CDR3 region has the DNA TGTGCCAGCAGTCCCGGGTTTGAGCAGCCCCAGCATTTT.

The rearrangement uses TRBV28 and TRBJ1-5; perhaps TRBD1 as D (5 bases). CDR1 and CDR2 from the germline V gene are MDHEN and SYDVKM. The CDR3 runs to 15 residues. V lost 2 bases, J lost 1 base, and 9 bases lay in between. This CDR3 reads CASSLGGPSNQPQHF. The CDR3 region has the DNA TGTGCCAGCAGTTTAGGGGGTCCAAGCAATCAGCCCCAGCATTTT.

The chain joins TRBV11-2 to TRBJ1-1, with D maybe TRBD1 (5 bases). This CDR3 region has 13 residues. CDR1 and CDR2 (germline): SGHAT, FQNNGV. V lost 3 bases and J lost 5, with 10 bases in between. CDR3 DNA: TGTGCCAGCAGCTTGACGGGACCGACTGAAGCTTTCTTT. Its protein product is CASSLTGPTEAFF.

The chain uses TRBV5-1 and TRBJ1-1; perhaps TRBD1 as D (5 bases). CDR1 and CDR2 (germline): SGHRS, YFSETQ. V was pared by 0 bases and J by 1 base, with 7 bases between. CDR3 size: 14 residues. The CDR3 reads CASSLGDPNTEAFF. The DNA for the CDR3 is TGCGCCAGCAGCTTGGGGGACCCGAACACTGAAGCTTTCTTT.

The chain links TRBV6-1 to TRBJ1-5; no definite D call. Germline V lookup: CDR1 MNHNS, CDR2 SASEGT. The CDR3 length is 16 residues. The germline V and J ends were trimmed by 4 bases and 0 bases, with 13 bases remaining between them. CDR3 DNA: TGTGCCAGCAGTGGGAGGACGACGGATAGCAATCAGCCCCAGCATTTT. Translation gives CASSGRTTDSNQPQHF.

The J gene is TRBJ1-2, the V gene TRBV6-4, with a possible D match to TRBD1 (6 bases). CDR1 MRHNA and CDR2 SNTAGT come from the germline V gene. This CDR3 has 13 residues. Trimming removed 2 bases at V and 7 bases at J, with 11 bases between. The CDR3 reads CASSDGVRGGYTF. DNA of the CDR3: TGTGCCAGCAGTGACGGTGTCAGGGGTGGCTACACCTTC.

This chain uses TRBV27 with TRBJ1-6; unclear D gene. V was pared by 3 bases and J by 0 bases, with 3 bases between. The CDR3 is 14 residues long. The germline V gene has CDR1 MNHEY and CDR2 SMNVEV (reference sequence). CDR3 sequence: CASSFASYNSPLHF. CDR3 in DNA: TGTGCCAGCAGTTTTGCCTCCTATAATTCACCCCTCCACTTT.